This entry describes one T cell receptor beta chain. The time point was: neoterminal ileum biopsy at postoperative endoscopy, about 6 months after surgery. This record belongs to a study of T cell repertoires in ileal Crohn's disease. Overall study context: Surgery for a complication: stricturing in 61%, penetrating in 39%. Thiopurines (about ten) or anti-TNF agents (approximately 20) were given postoperatively to about half.

Some clones are missing from TCRdb's copy, which holds only in-frame ones; the method was immunoSEQ multiplex PCR. The sample consists of 15,000 or so clones, roughly 79% of them appearing once. The sequenced sample was ileal tissue. The TCR sequence derives from an adult with Crohn's disease.

CDR3 DNA: TGCGCCAGCAGCCGTGATACAGGGGACACTGAAGCTTTCTTT. It is translated as CASSRDTGDTEAFF. V gene TRBV5-1 combines with J gene TRBJ1-1, with 7 bases matching TRBD1. The CDR3 runs 14 residues. Germline V CDR1 and CDR2: SGHRS, YFSETQ. Trimming at V came to 4 bases and at J to 3 bases, leaving 6 bases not matched to a gene.